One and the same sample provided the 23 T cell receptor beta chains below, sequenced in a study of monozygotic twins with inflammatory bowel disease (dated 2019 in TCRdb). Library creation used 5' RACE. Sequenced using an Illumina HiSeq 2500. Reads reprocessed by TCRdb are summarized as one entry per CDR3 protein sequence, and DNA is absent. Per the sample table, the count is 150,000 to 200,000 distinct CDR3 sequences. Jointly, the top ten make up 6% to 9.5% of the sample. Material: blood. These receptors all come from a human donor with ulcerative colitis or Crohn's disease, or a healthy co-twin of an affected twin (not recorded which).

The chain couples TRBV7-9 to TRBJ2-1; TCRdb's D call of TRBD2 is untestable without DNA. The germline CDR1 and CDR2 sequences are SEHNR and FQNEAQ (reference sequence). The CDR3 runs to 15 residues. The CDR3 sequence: CASSFLAGGLNEQFF.

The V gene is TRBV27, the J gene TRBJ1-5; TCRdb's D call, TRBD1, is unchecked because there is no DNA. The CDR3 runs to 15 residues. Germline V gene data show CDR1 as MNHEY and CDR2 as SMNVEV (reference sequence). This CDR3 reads CASSLNRGGNQPQHF.

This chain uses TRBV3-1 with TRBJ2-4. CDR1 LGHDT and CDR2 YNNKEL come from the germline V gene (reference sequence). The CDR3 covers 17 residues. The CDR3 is CASSQEFGGSPKNIQYF.

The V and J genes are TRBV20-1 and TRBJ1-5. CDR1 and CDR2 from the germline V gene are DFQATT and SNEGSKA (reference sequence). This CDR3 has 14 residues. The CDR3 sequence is CSAQTGLSNQPQHF.

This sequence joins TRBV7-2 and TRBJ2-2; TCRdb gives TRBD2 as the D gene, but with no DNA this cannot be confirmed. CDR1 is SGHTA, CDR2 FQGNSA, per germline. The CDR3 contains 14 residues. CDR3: CASSLEVAGGELFF.

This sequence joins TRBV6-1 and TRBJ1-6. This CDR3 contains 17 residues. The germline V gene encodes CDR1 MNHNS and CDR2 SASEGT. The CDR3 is CASSLRGTTSRNSPLHF.

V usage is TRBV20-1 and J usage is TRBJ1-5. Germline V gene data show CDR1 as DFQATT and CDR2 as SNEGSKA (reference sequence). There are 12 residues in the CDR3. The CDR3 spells CSASRPNQPQHF.

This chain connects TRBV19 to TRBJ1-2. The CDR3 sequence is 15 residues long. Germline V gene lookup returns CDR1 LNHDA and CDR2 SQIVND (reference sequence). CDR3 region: CASSDMGHTNYGYTF.

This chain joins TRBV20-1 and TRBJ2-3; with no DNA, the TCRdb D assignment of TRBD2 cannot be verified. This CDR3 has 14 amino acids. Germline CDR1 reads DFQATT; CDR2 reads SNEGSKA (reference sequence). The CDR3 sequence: CSARQGLSTDTQYF.

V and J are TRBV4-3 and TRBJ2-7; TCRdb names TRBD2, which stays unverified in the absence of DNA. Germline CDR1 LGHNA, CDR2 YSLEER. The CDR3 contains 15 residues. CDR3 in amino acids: CASSLWTSGSHEQYF.

The CDR3 protein is CATGTDNEQFF. The chain joins TRBV10-3 to TRBJ2-1; TCRdb names TRBD1, which stays unverified in the absence of DNA. Germline lookup yields CDR1 ENHRY and CDR2 SYGVKD. The CDR3 runs 11 residues.

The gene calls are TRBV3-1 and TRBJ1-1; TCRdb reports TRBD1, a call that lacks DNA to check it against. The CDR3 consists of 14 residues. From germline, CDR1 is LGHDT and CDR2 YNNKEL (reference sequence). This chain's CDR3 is CASSPVDRAAEAFF.

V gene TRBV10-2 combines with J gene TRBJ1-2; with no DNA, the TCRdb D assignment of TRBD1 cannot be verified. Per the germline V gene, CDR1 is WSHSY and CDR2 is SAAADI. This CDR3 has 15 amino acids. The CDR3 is CASSEFLGTGTGYTF.

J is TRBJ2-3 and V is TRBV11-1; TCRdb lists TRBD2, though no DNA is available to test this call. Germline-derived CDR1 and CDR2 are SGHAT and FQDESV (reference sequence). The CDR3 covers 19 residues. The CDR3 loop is CASSVRVRSGKGGTDTQYF. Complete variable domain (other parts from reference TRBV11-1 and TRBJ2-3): EAEVAQSPRYKITEKSQAVAFWCDPISGHATLYWYRQILGQGPELLVQFQDESVVDDSQLPKDRFSAERLKGVDSTLKIQPAELGDSAMYLCASSVRVRSGKGGTDTQYFGPGTRLTVL.

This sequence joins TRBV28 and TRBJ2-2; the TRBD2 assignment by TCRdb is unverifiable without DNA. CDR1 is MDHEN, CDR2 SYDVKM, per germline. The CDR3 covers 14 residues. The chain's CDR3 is CATLRGSNPGELFF.

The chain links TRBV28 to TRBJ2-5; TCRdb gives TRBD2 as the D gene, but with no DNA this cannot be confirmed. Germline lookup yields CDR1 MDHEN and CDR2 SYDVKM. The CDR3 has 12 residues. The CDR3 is CASSFGPETQYF.

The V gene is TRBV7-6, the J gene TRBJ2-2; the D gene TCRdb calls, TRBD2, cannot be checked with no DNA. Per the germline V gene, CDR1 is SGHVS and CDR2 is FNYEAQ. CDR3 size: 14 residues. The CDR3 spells CASSSQGTPGELFF.

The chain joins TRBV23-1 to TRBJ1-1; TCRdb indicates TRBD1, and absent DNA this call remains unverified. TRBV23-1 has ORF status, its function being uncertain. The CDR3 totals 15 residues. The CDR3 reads CASSQPTGLYTEAFF.

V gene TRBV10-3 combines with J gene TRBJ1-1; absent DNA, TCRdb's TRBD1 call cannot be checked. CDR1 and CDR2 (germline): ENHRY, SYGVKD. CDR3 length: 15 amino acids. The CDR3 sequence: CAISESTGVGTEAFF.

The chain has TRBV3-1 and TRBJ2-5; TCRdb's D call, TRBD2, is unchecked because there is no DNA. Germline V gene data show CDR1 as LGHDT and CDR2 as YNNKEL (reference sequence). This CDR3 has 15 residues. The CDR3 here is CASSRGTSLKETQYF.

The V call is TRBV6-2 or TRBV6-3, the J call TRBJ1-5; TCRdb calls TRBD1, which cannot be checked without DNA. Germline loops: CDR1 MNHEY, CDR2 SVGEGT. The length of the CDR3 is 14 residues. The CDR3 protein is CASSGTGGGQPQHF.

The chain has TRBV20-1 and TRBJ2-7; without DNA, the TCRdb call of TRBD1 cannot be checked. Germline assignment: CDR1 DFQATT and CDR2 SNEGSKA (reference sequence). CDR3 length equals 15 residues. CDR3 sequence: CSARAGTGGSYEQYF.

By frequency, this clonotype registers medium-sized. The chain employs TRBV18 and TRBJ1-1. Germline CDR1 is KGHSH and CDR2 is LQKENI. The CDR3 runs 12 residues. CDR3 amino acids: CASSPTARQAFF.